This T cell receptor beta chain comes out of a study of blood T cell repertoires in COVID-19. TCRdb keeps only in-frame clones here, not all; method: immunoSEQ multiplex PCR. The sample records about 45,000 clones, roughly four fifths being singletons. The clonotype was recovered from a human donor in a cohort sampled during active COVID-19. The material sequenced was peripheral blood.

Here the CDR3 reads CASSPGQEAGAQYF. The CDR3 DNA reads as TGTGCCAGCAGTCCGGGACAGGAGGCGGGGGCCCAGTACTTC. The gene calls are TRBV28 and TRBJ2-5, with D perhaps TRBD1 (8 bases). Trimming stripped 5 bases from V and 9 bases from J, with 19 bases between. The CDR3 is 14 residues long. Germline V gene data show CDR1 as MDHEN and CDR2 as SYDVKM.